This T cell receptor beta chain is from a study of blood T cell repertoires in COVID-19. The repertoire was sequenced with immunoSEQ multiplex PCR; TCRdb's copy has only in-frame clones and lacks some. The repertoire holds around 300,000 clones, with 88% as singletons. The junction had 10 bases not matched to a gene; V was cut back by 2 bases and J by 10 bases. CDR1 SGHNT and CDR2 YYREEE come from the germline V gene (reference sequence). The CDR3 sequence is 15 residues long. This receptor was obtained from a woman between 45 and 65 years old who had recovered from COVID-19. This chain links TRBV5-4 with TRBJ2-1; TRBD2 aligns across 9 bases. The sample comprised PBMCs or T cells enriched from blood (not recorded which). The CDR3 loop is CASSLLAGVSGEQFF. CDR3 DNA: TGTGCCAGCAGCTTACTAGCGGGTGTTTCGGGCGAGCAGTTCTTC.